The 27 T cell receptor beta chains given below trace back to one sample, sequenced in a study of blood T cell repertoires in COVID-19. The protocol was immunoSEQ multiplex PCR, while the TCRdb copy is restricted to in-frame clones and leaves out a portion. The sample contains over 200,000 clones, more than 75% of which appear only once. Sequencing was done on a sample of peripheral blood. The receptors shown here come from a woman in her thirties or forties who had recovered from COVID-19.

This clone was counted only a few times. The chain links TRBV11-3 to TRBJ2-1; no firm D call. The V end lost 5 bases, the J end lost 4 bases, and 6 bases lay between the germline ends. Germline values: CDR1 SGHNT, CDR2 YENEEA. The CDR3 extends over 12 amino acids. This CDR3 reads CASSNNYNEQFF. CDR3 DNA: TGTGCCAGCAGCAATAATTACAATGAGCAGTTCTTC. Full variable domain (rest looked up from reference TRBV11-3 and TRBJ2-1): EAGVVQSPRYKIIEKKQPVAFWCNPISGHNTLYWYLQNLGQGPELLIRYENEEAVDDSQLPKDRFSAERLKGVDSTLKIQPAELGDSAVYLCASSNNYNEQFFGPGTRLTVL.

The CDR3 DNA is TGTGCTAGTGGTTCCTTAACGACAGGGGTAACTAATGAAAAACTGTTTTTT. Its protein is CASGSLTTGVTNEKLFF. The chain carries TRBV12-5 and TRBJ1-4; 8 positions match TRBD1. The germline gives CDR1 LGHNT, CDR2 FRNRAP. This CDR3 region has 17 residues. Unmatched junction bases numbered 8, after V lost 4 bases and J lost 1 base.

For this clone: This same CDR3 is encoded by further DNA sequences in the sample. This chain links TRBV19 with TRBJ2-7; 11 nucleotides match TRBD1. Trimming removed 6 bases from V and 3 bases from J; junction bases left unmatched: 4. From germline, CDR1 is LNHDA and CDR2 SQIVND (reference sequence). The CDR3 loop spans 14 amino acids. The CDR3 reads CASSPGTGGYEQYF. Here the CDR3 DNA reads TGTGCCAGTAGCCCGGGGACAGGGGGCTACGAGCAGTACTTC. Full variable domain (remainder filled in from reference TRBV19 and TRBJ2-7): DGGITQSPKYLFRKEGQNVTLSCEQNLNHDAMYWYRQDPGQGLRLIYYSQIVNDFQKGDIAEGYSVSREKKESFPLTVTSAQKNPTAFYLCASSPGTGGYEQYFGPGTRLTVT.

This clone was observed a single time. CDR3 loop: CASSLDRGGGADTQYF. The CDR3 DNA is TGTGCCAGTAGCCTGGACAGGGGGGGTGGGGCAGATACGCAGTATTTT. V is TRBV19 and J is TRBJ2-3, with 10 bases matching TRBD1. This CDR3 has 16 amino acids. V dropped 6 bases and J dropped 4; count of bases not matched to a gene: 10. Germline CDR1 reads LNHDA; CDR2 reads SQIVND (reference sequence).

This clone was found a few times. The J gene is TRBJ1-3, the V gene TRBV30; tentative D call: TRBD1 (5 bases). V lost 1 base and J lost 9, with 13 bases in between. The length of the CDR3 is 13 residues. Germline V CDR1 and CDR2: GTSNPN, SVGIG (reference sequence). For the CDR3, the DNA is TGTGCCTGGAGTGGTGAGGGAGGGACCACCATATATTTT. It codes for CAWSGEGGTTIYF.

The chain couples TRBV2 to TRBJ1-5, with a possible D match to TRBD1 (6 bases). CDR1 and CDR2 from the germline V gene are SNHLY and FYNNEI. The CDR3 is 15 residues long. V was trimmed by 7 bases and J by 0 bases, leaving 13 bases between them. This CDR3 reads CASTQGTPSNQPQHF. As DNA, the CDR3 is TGTGCCAGCACCCAGGGGACCCCTAGCAATCAGCCCCAGCATTTT.

The genes are TRBV6-2 or TRBV6-3 and TRBJ1-2; weak D call: TRBD1 (6 bases). The CDR3 spans 20 residues. Trimming stripped 0 bases from V and 7 bases from J, with 30 bases between. Per the germline V gene, CDR1 is MNHEY and CDR2 is SVGEGT. The CDR3 loop reads CASSYSKGFARGAARPGYTF. The CDR3 DNA sequence: TGTGCCAGCAGTTACTCGAAGGGCTTCGCTCGGGGGGCTGCGCGGCCTGGCTACACCTTC.

V is TRBV6-2 or TRBV6-3 and J is TRBJ2-7; TRBD2 might be the D (7 bases). V was clipped by 2 bases and J by 6 bases, with 17 bases between them. CDR3 length: 15 amino acids. Germline CDR1 is MNHEY and CDR2 is SVGEGT. The CDR3 nucleotides are TGTGCCAGCAGTTACGTGGGGGGGCATTCTGGCGAGCAGTACTTC. Amino acids: CASSYVGGHSGEQYF.

This clone was counted only a few times. The J gene is TRBJ2-7, the V gene TRBV30, with D possibly matching TRBD1 (6 bases). The CDR3 contains 12 residues. V was pared by 4 bases and J by 7 bases, with 14 bases between. Germline V gene lookup returns CDR1 GTSNPN and CDR2 SVGIG (reference sequence). CDR3 coding DNA: TGTGCCTGGAATGGGGGCCTGGGGGAGCAGTACTTC. Its translation: CAWNGGLGEQYF.

The chain joins TRBV30 to TRBJ1-1; D is uncertain. Looked up from germline, CDR1 is GTSNPN and CDR2 is SVGIG (reference sequence). The CDR3 sequence is 12 residues long. V shed 2 bases and J shed 11 bases, with 15 bases lying between them. The CDR3 DNA sequence: TGTGCCTGGAGTAAGGAGGCCTCGGGGGCTTTCTTT. This translates into CAWSKEASGAFF.

This rearrangement joins TRBV7-2 to TRBJ2-7, with 8 nucleotides matching TRBD2. This CDR3 spans 14 amino acids. With 7 bases clipped from V and 5 bases from J, the junction kept 10 bases outside the gene matches. In germline, CDR1 is SGHTA, CDR2 FQGNSA. CDR3 in DNA: TGTGCCAGCAACACCCGGGGGGGGGATGACGAGCAGTACGTC. This translates into CASNTRGGDDEQYV.

The chain links TRBV5-6 to TRBJ2-7, with a possible D match to TRBD1 (6 bases). Germline-derived CDR1 and CDR2 are SGHDT and YYEEEE. There are 11 residues in the CDR3. V shed 4 bases and J shed 6 bases, with 8 bases lying between them. The CDR3 sequence: CASSLGAEQYV. DNA of the CDR3: TGTGCCAGCAGCCTGGGGGCCGAGCAGTACGTC.

V usage is TRBV19 and J usage is TRBJ1-5, with a tentative D call TRBD1 (5 bases). The CDR3 length is 14 residues. CDR1 and CDR2 from the germline V gene are LNHDA and SQIVND (reference sequence). V lost 2 bases and J 1 base, leaving 6 bases between the germline ends. The DNA of the CDR3 is TGTGCCAGTAGTATACCAGGGAGCAATCAGCCCCAGCATTTT. Residues: CASSIPGSNQPQHF.

In regard to this clone: One junction end does not reproduce the germline sequence, and a read error may be involved. This chain uses TRBV28 with TRBJ2-3, with 11 bases matching TRBD2. CDR1 MDHEN and CDR2 SYDVKM come from the germline V gene. This CDR3 comprises 14 residues. The CDR3 DNA reads as TGTGCCAGTTGCCTAGCGGGAGGTATGCTGGCCAACAATTTT. Translating it yields CASCLAGGMLANNF.

V is TRBV15 and J is TRBJ1-1, with TRBD1 identical over 7 bases. The germline CDR1 and CDR2 sequences are LNHNV and YYDKDF (reference sequence). The CDR3 is 17 residues long. The junction had 12 bases not matched to a gene; V was cut back by 5 bases and J by 0 bases. CDR3 coding DNA: TGTGCCACCAGCCCCACAGGGGTCGGATACATGAACACTGAAGCTTTCTTT. Translated, it gives CATSPTGVGYMNTEAFF.

J is TRBJ2-5 and V is TRBV5-1, with 9 bases matching TRBD2. Germline assignment: CDR1 SGHRS and CDR2 YFSETQ. Trimming took 0 bases from V and 2 from J; bases not matched to a gene: 14. CDR3 length: 19 amino acids. CDR3 protein: CASSLEGTSLGDLQETQYF. The CDR3 DNA follows: TGCGCCAGCAGCTTGGAGGGGACTAGCTTGGGCGACCTACAAGAGACCCAGTACTTC.

V and J are TRBV30 and TRBJ2-5; 7 bases match TRBD1. The ends lost 3 bases at V and 5 bases at J; junction bases unmatched: 12. From germline, CDR1 is GTSNPN and CDR2 SVGIG (reference sequence). This CDR3 spans 15 amino acids. Here the CDR3 reads CAWSPGTRGTETQYF. Written as DNA, the CDR3 is TGTGCCTGGAGCCCGGGGACCAGGGGGACGGAGACCCAGTACTTC.

This clone was seen a few times. CDR3 amino acids: CASSIWPQPQHF. The CDR3 DNA follows: TGTGCCAGTAGTATCTGGCCCCAGCCCCAGCATTTT. The chain is built from TRBV19 and TRBJ1-5; unclear D gene. CDR1 LNHDA and CDR2 SQIVND come from the germline V gene (reference sequence). The CDR3 spans 12 residues. V was pared by 3 bases and J by 7 bases, with 7 bases between.

This chain's CDR3 is CASSRTPTGASGNTIYF. CDR3 nucleotides: TGTGCCAGCAGCCGGACTCCCACAGGGGCCTCTGGAAACACCATATATTTT. This chain links TRBV7-2 with TRBJ1-3, with 7 nucleotides matching TRBD1. CDR1 is SGHTA, CDR2 FQGNSA, per germline. CDR3 length: 17 residues. The J segment lost 0 bases and the V segment lost 5 bases, leaving 10 bases of the junction unmatched.

The chain joins TRBV4-1 to TRBJ2-3; the D gene is possibly TRBD1 (6 bases). This CDR3 comprises 15 residues. Per germline, CDR1 MGHRA and CDR2 YSYEKL. Trimming cost V 1 base and J 4 bases, with 12 bases left between them. CDR3: CASSQGQAAADTQYF. Written as DNA, the CDR3 is TGCGCCAGCAGCCAAGGACAGGCTGCCGCAGATACGCAGTATTTT.

J is TRBJ2-1 and V is TRBV12-3 or TRBV12-4; D might be TRBD2 (6 bases). This CDR3 region has 13 residues. V lost 2 bases to trimming and J lost 12 bases, with 14 bases between them. CDR3 loop: CASSLLGGQGQFF. The CDR3 region has the DNA TGTGCCAGCAGTTTATTGGGAGGCCAGGGGCAGTTCTTC.

The rearrangement joins TRBV5-1 to TRBJ1-2; a weak D match, TRBD1 (5 bases). The CDR3 consists of 16 residues. Between the trimmed V and J ends, which lost 2 bases and 7 bases, there was a span of 21 bases. Germline assignment: CDR1 SGHRS and CDR2 YFSETQ. The CDR3 DNA reads TGCGCCAGCAGCTTAGACACACCGGGACTGACTACTGGCTACACCTTC. Translated: CASSLDTPGLTTGYTF. The complete variable domain, with remaining parts taken from reference TRBV5-1 and TRBJ1-2, reads KAGVTQTPRYLIKTRGQQVTLSCSPISGHRSVSWYQQTPGQGLQFLFEYFSETQRNKGNFPGRFSGRQFSNSRSEMNVSTLELGDSALYLCASSLDTPGLTTGYTFGSGTRLTVV.

This clone was observed a handful of times. The CDR3 DNA reads TGTGCCAGCAGCTCAAACCAGGGGTTTCGTGGAAACACCATATATTTT. Its protein product is CASSSNQGFRGNTIYF. The chain combines TRBV7-2 with TRBJ1-3; D may be TRBD1 (6 bases). Germline-derived CDR1 and CDR2 are SGHTA and FQGNSA. V was clipped by 4 bases and J by 3 bases, with 16 bases between them. The CDR3 loop spans 16 amino acids.

The count of this clone is one. This chain connects TRBV7-2 to TRBJ2-7; 9 bases fit TRBD2. The CDR3 spans 15 residues. Germline V gives CDR1 SGHTA, CDR2 FQGNSA. The V and J ends lost 1 base and 4 bases, in that order; junction bases with no gene match: 5. CDR3 sequence (DNA): TGTGCCAGCAGCTTAGTCCTAGCGGGATCGTACGAGCAGTACTTC. Translation: CASSLVLAGSYEQYF.

The gene calls are TRBV6-5 and TRBJ2-5, with D possibly matching TRBD1 (5 bases). This CDR3 comprises 14 residues. V was shortened by 2 bases and J by 5 bases, with 12 bases between the two germline ends. Per germline, CDR1 MNHEY and CDR2 SVGAGI. CDR3 nucleotide sequence: TGTGCCAGCAGTTACGGGCAGGGCTATGAGACCCAGTACTTC. As protein: CASSYGQGYETQYF.

This clone was recorded a few times. The chain links TRBV2 to TRBJ2-1, with TRBD2 identical over 10 bases. J lost 0 bases, V lost 4 bases, and 0 bases had no gene match. Germline V gene sequence: CDR1 SNHLY, CDR2 FYNNEI. The CDR3 has 15 amino acids. The CDR3 sequence is CASSASGSSYNEQFF. CDR3 coding DNA: TGTGCCAGCAGTGCTAGCGGGAGCTCCTACAATGAGCAGTTCTTC.

The rearrangement joins TRBV27 to TRBJ1-3; D is uncertain. The CDR3 covers 15 residues. Per the germline V gene, CDR1 is MNHEY and CDR2 is SMNVEV (reference sequence). Trimming removed 6 bases from V and 2 bases from J, with 14 bases in between. CDR3 amino acids: CASSLLGDPGNTIYF. CDR3 in DNA: TGTGCCAGCAGCCTCCTCGGGGATCCTGGAAACACCATATATTTT.